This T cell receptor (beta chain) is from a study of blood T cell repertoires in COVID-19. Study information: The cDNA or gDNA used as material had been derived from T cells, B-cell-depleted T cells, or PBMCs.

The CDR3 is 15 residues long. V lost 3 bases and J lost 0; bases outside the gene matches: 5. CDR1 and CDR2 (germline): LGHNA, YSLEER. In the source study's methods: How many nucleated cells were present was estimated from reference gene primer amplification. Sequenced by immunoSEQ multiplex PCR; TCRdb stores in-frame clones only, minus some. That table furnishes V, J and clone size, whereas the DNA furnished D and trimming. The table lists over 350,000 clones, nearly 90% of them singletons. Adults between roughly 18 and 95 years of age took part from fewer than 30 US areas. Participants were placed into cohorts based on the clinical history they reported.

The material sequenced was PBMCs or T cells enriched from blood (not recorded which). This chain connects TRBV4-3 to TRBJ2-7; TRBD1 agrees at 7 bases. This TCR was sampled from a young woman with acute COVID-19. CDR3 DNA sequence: TGCGCCAGCAGCCAGTTTGACAGGGACTCCTACGAGCAGTACTTC. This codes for CASSQFDRDSYEQYF.